The sequence of this T cell receptor beta chain was determined in a study of CD8 T cells in Susac syndrome. Germline CDR1 SNHLY, CDR2 FYNNEI. The ends were cut back, 2 bases at V and 6 bases at J, with 5 bases in the middle. CDR3 length: 12 amino acids. Reverse transcription of roughly 0.45 to 1 ug RNA was carried out with random hexamers. TCRdb reprocessed the immunoSEQ multiplex PCR reads via MiXCR and lists one record per CDR3 protein. The sample carries some 120,000 distinct CDR3 sequences, approximately 94% recorded once. The clonotype originates from a human donor with multiple sclerosis. This chain uses TRBV2 with TRBJ2-1; D is uncertain. Sequencing used CD4+ T cells from PBMCs. The CDR3 loop reads CASSEYSNEQFF. In DNA, the CDR3 is TGTGCCAGCAGTGAATATAGCAATGAGCAGTTCTTC.